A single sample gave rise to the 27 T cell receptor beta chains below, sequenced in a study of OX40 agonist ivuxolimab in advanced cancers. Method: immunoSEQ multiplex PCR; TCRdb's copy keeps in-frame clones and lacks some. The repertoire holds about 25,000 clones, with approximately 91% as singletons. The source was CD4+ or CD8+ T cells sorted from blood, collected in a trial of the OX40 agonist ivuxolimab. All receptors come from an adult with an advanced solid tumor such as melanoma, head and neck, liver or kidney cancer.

CDR3 coding DNA: TGCAGCGTCCAGGACGGTAATGAAAAACTGTTTTTT. Translating it yields CSVQDGNEKLFF. This chain connects TRBV29-1 to TRBJ1-4; D uncertain. Deletions cut 6 bases from V and 4 bases from J, with 9 bases between. Germline CDR1 reads SQVTM; CDR2 reads ANQGSEA. CDR3 length: 12 residues.

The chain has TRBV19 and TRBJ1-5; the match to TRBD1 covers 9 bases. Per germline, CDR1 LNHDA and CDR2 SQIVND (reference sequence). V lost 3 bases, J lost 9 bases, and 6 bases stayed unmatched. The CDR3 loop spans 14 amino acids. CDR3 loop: CASSMGTGSRPQHF. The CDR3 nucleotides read TGTGCCAGTAGTATGGGGACAGGGTCTCGGCCCCAGCATTTT.

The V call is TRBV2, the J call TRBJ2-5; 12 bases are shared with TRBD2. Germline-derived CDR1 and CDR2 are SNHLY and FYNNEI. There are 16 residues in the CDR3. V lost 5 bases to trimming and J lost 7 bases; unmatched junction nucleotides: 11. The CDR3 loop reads CASSWGTSGLTGTQYF. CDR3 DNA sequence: TGTGCCAGCAGTTGGGGGACTAGCGGGCTCACGGGGACCCAGTACTTC.

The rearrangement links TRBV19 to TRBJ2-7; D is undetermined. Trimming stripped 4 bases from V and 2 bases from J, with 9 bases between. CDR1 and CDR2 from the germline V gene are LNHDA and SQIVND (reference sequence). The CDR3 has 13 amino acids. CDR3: CASSTLVTYEQYF. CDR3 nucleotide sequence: TGTGCCAGTAGTACATTGGTTACCTACGAGCAGTACTTC.

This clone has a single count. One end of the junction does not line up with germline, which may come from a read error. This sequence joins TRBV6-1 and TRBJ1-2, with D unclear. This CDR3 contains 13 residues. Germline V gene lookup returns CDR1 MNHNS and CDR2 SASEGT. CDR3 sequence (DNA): TGTGTCAGCCTGCTTCCACATTCGGTAGGCTACACCTTC. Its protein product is CVSLLPHSVGYTF.

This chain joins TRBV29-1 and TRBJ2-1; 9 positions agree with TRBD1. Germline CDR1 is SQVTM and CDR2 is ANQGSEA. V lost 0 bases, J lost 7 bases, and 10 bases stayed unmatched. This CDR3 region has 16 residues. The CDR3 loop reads CSVEDELDRGGNEQFF. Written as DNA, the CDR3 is TGCAGCGTTGAAGATGAATTGGACAGGGGTGGAAATGAGCAGTTCTTC.

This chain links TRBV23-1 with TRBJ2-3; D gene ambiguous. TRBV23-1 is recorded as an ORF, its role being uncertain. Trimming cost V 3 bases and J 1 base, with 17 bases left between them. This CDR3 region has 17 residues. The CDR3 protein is CASSQRPPHSGTDTQYF. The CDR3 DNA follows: TGCGCCAGCAGTCAGCGGCCCCCCCATTCTGGCACAGATACGCAGTATTTT.

CDR3 DNA sequence: TGTGCCAGCAGCTCAATAGCGGGGGGGCCGGCAGAGACCCAGTACTTC. It is translated as CASSSIAGGPAETQYF. V is TRBV9 and J is TRBJ2-5; 11 bases are shared with TRBD2. There are 16 residues in the CDR3. Germline V CDR1 and CDR2: SGDLS, YYNGEE. With V trimmed by 4 bases and J by 4 bases, 9 bases remained unmatched.

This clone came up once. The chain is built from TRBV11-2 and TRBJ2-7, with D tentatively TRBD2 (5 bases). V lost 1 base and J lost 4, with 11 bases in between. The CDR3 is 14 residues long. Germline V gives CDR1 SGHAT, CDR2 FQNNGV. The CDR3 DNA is TGTGCCAGCAGCTTAGTCCCGGGGTGGTACGAGCAGTACTTC. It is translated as CASSLVPGWYEQYF. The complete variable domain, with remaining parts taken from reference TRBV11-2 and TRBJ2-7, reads EAGVAQSPRYKIIEKRQSVAFWCNPISGHATLYWYQQILGQGPKLLIQFQNNGVVDDSQLPKDRFSAERLKGVDSTLKIQPAKLEDSAVYLCASSLVPGWYEQYFGPGTRLTVT.

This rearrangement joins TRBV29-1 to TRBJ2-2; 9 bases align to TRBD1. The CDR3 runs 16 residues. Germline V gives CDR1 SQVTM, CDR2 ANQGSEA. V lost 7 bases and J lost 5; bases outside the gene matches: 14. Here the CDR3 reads CSATQPGQGITGELFF. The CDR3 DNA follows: TGCAGCGCAACTCAACCGGGACAGGGAATAACCGGGGAGCTGTTTTTT.

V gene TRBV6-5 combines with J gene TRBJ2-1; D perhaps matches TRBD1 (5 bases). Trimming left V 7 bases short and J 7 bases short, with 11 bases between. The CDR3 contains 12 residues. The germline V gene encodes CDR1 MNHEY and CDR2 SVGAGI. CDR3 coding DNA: TGTGCCAGCAATAAGGGGTCGAATGAGCAGTTCTTC. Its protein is CASNKGSNEQFF.

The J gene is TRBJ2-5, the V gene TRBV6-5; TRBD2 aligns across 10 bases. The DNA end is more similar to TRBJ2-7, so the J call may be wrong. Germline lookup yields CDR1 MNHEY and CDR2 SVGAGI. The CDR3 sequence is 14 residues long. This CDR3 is CASGASGGNYEQYF. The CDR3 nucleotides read TGTGCCAGCGGAGCTAGCGGGGGTAACTACGAGCAGTACTTC.

The CDR3 region has the DNA TGTGCCAGCAGCCCGTCCGGTAACTATGGCTACACCTTC. It specifies CASSPSGNYGYTF. The chain links TRBV5-4 to TRBJ1-2; D gene ambiguous. Trimming left V 4 bases short and J 1 base short, with 8 bases between. CDR3 length: 13 amino acids. CDR1 is SGHNT, CDR2 YYREEE, per germline (reference sequence).

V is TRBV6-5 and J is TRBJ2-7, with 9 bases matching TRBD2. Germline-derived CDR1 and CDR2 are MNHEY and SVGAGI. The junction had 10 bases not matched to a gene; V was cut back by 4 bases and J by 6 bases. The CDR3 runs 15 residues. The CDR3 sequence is CASSSSGGRLGEQYF. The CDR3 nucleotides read TGTGCCAGCAGTTCAAGCGGGGGGCGTCTGGGCGAGCAGTACTTC.

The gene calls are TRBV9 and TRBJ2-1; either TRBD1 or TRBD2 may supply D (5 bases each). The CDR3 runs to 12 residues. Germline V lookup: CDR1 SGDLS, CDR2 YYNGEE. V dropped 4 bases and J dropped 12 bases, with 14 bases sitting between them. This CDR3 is CASSSLYGGQFF. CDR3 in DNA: TGTGCCAGCAGCTCTCTTTATGGGGGGCAGTTCTTC.

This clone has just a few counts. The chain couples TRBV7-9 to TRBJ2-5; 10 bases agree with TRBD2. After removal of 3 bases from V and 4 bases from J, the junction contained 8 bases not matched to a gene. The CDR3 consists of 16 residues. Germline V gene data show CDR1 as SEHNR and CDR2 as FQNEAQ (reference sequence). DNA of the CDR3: TGTGCCAGCAGCTTTACTAGCGGGGAGATCGGAGAGACCCAGTACTTC. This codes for CASSFTSGEIGETQYF.

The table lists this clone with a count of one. CDR3 sequence (DNA): TGTGCCAGCAGCCGGGACATATCGTCTAATCAGCCCCAGCATTTT. Translating gives CASSRDISSNQPQHF. This chain links TRBV6-1 with TRBJ1-5; tentative D call: TRBD1 (6 bases). Trimming left V 6 bases short and J 4 bases short, with 16 bases between. CDR3 length: 15 amino acids. Germline V gene sequence: CDR1 MNHNS, CDR2 SASEGT.

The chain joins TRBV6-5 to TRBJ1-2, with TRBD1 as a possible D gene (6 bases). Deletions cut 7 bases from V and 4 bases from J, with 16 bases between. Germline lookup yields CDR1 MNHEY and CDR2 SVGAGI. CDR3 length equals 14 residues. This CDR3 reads CASTGRGRAYGYTF. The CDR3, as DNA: TGTGCCAGCACCGGAAGGGGGAGAGCCTATGGCTACACCTTC.

CDR3: CASSALDPYGYTF. The CDR3 region has the DNA TGTGCCAGCAGTGCCCTGGACCCCTATGGCTACACCTTC. This chain links TRBV6-1 with TRBJ1-2; D is unresolved. V lost 4 bases and J lost 4, with 10 bases in between. The CDR3 covers 13 residues. Germline CDR1 reads MNHNS; CDR2 reads SASEGT.

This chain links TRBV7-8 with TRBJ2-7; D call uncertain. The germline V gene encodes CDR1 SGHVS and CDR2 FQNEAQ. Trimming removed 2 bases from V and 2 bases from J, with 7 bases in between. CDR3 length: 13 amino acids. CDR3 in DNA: TGTGCCAGCAGCTTAAGTGAAGCCTACGAGCAGTACTTC. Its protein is CASSLSEAYEQYF.

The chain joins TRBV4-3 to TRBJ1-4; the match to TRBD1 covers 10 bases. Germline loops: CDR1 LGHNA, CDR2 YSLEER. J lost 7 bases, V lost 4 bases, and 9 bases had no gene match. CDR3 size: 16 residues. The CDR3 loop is CASSRVKTGGGEKLFF. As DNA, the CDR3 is TGCGCCAGCAGCCGCGTCAAGACAGGGGGCGGTGAAAAACTGTTTTTT.

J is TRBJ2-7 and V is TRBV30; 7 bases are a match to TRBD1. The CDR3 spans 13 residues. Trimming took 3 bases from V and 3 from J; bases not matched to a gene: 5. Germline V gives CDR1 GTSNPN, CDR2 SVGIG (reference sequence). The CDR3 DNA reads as TGTGCCTGGAGGACAGGGTCCTACTACGAGCAGTACTTC. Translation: CAWRTGSYYEQYF.

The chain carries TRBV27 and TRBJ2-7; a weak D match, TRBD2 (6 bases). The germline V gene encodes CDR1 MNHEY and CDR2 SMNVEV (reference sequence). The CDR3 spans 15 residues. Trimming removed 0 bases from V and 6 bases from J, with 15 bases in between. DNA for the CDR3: TGTGCCAGCAGTTTATCGAGGCAGGGACTGTCCGAGCAGTACTTC. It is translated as CASSLSRQGLSEQYF.

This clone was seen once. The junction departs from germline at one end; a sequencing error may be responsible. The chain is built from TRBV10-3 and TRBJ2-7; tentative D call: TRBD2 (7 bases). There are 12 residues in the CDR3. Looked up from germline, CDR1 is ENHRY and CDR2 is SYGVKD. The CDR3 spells CAVRGGAYEQYF. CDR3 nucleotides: TGTGCCGTCAGGGGAGGGGCCTACGAGCAGTACTTC.

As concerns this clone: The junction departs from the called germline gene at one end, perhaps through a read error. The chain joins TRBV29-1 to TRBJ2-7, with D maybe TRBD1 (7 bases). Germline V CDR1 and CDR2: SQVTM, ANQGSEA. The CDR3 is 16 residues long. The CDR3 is CSAEYPRTGGSYEQYF. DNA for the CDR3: TGCAGCGCTGAATACCCTCGGACAGGAGGGTCCTACGAGCAGTACTTC.

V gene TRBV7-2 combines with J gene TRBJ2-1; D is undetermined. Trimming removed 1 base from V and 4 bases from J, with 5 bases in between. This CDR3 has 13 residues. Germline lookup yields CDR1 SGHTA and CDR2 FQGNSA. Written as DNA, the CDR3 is TGTGCCAGCAGCTTAGGGCCGTACAATGAGCAGTTCTTC. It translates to CASSLGPYNEQFF.

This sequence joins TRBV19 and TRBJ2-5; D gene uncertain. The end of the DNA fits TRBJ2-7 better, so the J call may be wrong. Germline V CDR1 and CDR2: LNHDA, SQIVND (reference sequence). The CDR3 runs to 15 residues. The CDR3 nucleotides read TGTGCCAGTAGTGTTTTTACGGGCTCTAGCTACGAGCAGTACTTC. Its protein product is CASSVFTGSSYEQYF.